This is a list of T cell receptor beta chains from one sample in a study of chemoradiotherapy in HPV16-positive cancers. Profiled with immunoSEQ multiplex PCR; TCRdb holds only in-frame clones, not every one. The sample contains some 11,000 clones, 70% to 85% of which appear only once. Collection took place from a patient who underwent chemoradiotherapy. These receptors were taken from a human donor with HPV-associated anogenital cancer. CDR3s include the opening cysteine and the closing phenylalanine or tryptophan.

j_call: TRBJ1-4
v_call: TRBV5-1
cdr3_aa: CASSLRGDATNEKLFF

j_call: TRBJ2-7
v_call: TRBV4-3
cdr3_aa: CASSQASDSTYEQYF

j_call: TRBJ2-2
v_call: TRBV9
cdr3_aa: CASSVTASPINGELFF

j_call: TRBJ1-5
v_call: TRBV10-3
cdr3_aa: CAISEGQGSNQPQHF

j_call: TRBJ2-3
v_call: TRBV11-2
cdr3_aa: CASRRTSGGGTDTQYF

j_call: TRBJ2-1
v_call: TRBV11-3
cdr3_aa: CASSSGTPYNEQFF

j_call: TRBJ2-7
v_call: TRBV5-6
cdr3_aa: CASSRTGMAEQYF

j_call: TRBJ2-1
v_call: TRBV7-2
cdr3_aa: CASSFGGRRYNEQFF

j_call: TRBJ2-1
v_call: TRBV19
cdr3_aa: CASGQNYNEQFF

j_call: TRBJ1-1
v_call: TRBV19
cdr3_aa: CASSIIPGSGTEAFF

j_call: TRBJ2-7
v_call: TRBV5-6
cdr3_aa: CASSLRTSGPREQYF

j_call: TRBJ2-1
v_call: TRBV29-1
cdr3_aa: CSVEDLAASSYNEQFF

j_call: TRBJ2-4
v_call: TRBV7-2
cdr3_aa: CASSSLHGDIQYF

j_call: TRBJ1-3
v_call: TRBV18
cdr3_aa: CASSPSPTGNYISGNTIYF

j_call: TRBJ1-1
v_call: TRBV7-9
cdr3_aa: CASSFRGNTEAFF

j_call: TRBJ1-2
v_call: TRBV2
cdr3_aa: CASSEGSYYGYTF

j_call: TRBJ2-2
v_call: TRBV4-1
cdr3_aa: CASSQALAGLRGGELFF

j_call: TRBJ1-2
v_call: TRBV27
cdr3_aa: CASSRDRANYGYTF

j_call: TRBJ1-5
v_call: TRBV9
cdr3_aa: CASSASDSHQPQHF

j_call: TRBJ1-6
v_call: TRBV6-4
cdr3_aa: CASSDRDRNSPLHF

j_call: TRBJ1-2
v_call: TRBV19
cdr3_aa: CASSRPGGGNGYTF

j_call: TRBJ1-1
v_call: TRBV5-1
cdr3_aa: CASRQVNTEAFF

j_call: TRBJ2-1
v_call: TRBV4-3
cdr3_aa: CASSQELAPLDNEQFF

j_call: TRBJ2-2
v_call: TRBV25-1
cdr3_aa: CASSPARGGLAGELFF

j_call: TRBJ1-2
v_call: TRBV5-1
cdr3_aa: CASSLALDRPNYGYTF

j_call: TRBJ1-4
v_call: TRBV11-2
cdr3_aa: CASRRSEKLFF

j_call: TRBJ1-3
v_call: TRBV29-1
cdr3_aa: CSVFDRGSGNTIYF

j_call: TRBJ1-1
v_call: TRBV14
cdr3_aa: CASSQEARRPEAFF

j_call: TRBJ2-5
v_call: TRBV7-2
cdr3_aa: CASSILGGKETQYF

j_call: TRBJ1-4
v_call: TRBV7-2
cdr3_aa: CASSLGGTGLEKLFF

j_call: TRBJ1-1
v_call: TRBV5-6
cdr3_aa: CASSNPGPLNTEAFF

j_call: TRBJ1-4
v_call: TRBV27
cdr3_aa: CASSFTKTDKLFF

j_call: TRBJ2-1
v_call: TRBV2
cdr3_aa: CASSGGGGRAYNEQFF

j_call: TRBJ1-6
v_call: TRBV7-2
cdr3_aa: CASSLQSAGYNSPLHF

j_call: TRBJ1-3
v_call: TRBV6-5
cdr3_aa: CASSYGETGLGNTIYF

j_call: TRBJ2-1
v_call: TRBV15
cdr3_aa: CATSRGGRPRGIEQFF

j_call: TRBJ2-7
v_call: TRBV28
cdr3_aa: CASSFAGQNSYEQYF